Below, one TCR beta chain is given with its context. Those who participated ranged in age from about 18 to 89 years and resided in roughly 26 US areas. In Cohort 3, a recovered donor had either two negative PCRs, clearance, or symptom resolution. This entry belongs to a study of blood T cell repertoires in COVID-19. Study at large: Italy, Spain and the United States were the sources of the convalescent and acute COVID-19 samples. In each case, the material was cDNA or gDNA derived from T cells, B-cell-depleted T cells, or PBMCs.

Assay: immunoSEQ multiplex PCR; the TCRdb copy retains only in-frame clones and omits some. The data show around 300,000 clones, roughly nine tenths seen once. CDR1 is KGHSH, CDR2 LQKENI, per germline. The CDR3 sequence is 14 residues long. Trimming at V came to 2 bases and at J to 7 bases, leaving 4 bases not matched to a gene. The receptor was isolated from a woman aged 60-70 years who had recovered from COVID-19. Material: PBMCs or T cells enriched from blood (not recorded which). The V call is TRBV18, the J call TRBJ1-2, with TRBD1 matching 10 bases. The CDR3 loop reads CASSPGQGVGGYTF. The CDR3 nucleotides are TGTGCCAGCTCACCAGGACAGGGGGTCGGTGGCTACACCTTC.